This TCR beta chain was retrieved from a study of metastatic and nonmetastatic thyroid tumors. The overall study: Malignant and benign thyroid patients had repertoires compared in peripheral blood and tumor or nodule tissue.

General observations from the study: Within blood and tumor, benign nodules reportedly had significantly lower TCR beta diversity than malignant thyroid tumors did.

Using MiXCR, TCRdb reanalyzed the PCR reads. The sample includes 43,000 or so clones, roughly 16% of them seen just once. Comment on this clone: Its target is unknown. The junction does not match germline at one end; this may be a read error.

The CDR3 is made up of 15 amino acids. Germline CDR1 and CDR2: SGHRS and YFSETQ. Until they underwent thyroid surgery, no patient had received any treatment. The clonotype was recovered from a female donor with papillary thyroid cancer or a benign thyroid nodule (not recorded which). Some clones in this sample may be carry-over from other donors' samples. The chain employs TRBV5-1 and TRBJ2-2, with D perhaps TRBD2 (7 bases). Sequencing used blood. CDR3 amino acids: CANSWAGAAPGELFF. CDR3 in DNA: TGCGCCAACAGCTGGGCGGGGGCCGCACCCGGGGAGCTGTTTTTT.